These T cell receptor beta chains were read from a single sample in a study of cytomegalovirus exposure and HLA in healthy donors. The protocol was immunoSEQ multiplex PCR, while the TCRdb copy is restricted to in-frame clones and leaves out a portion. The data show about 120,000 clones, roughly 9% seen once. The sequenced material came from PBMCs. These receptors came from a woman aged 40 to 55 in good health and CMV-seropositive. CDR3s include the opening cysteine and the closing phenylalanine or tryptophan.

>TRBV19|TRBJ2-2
CASSIAQGADTGELFF
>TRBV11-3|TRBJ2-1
CASSARRGGDDEQFF
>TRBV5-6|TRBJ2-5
CASSLVGSQETQYF
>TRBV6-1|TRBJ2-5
CASSDRPGGAGGETQYF
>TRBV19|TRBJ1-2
CASSIAGTGYTF
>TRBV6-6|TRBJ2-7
CASSYSASGAYEQYF
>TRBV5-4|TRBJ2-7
CASSLRGGAYEQYF
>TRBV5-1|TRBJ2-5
CASRPRTGAEETQYF
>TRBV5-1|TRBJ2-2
CASSPVGTTTYTGELFF
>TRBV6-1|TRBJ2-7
CASSQRGLGEQYF